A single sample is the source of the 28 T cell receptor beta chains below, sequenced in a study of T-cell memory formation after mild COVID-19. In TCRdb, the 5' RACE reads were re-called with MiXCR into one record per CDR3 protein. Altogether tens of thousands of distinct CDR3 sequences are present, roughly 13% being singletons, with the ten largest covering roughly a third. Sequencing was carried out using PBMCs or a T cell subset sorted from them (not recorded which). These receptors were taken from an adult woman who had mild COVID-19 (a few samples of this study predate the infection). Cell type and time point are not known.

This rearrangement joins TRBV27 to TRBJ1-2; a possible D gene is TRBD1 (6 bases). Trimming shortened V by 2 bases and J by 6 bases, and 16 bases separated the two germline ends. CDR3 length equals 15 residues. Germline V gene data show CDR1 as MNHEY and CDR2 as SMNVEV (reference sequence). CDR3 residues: CASSLTPGGLDGYTF. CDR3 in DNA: TGTGCCAGCAGTTTAACCCCGGGGGGCCTGGATGGCTACACCTTC.

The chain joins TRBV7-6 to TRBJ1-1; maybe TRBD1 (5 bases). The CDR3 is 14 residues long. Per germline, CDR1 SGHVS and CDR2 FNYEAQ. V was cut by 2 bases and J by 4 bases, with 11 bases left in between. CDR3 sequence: CASSLPGGGTEAFF. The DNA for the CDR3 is TGTGCCAGCAGCTTACCGGGGGGTGGCACTGAAGCTTTCTTT.

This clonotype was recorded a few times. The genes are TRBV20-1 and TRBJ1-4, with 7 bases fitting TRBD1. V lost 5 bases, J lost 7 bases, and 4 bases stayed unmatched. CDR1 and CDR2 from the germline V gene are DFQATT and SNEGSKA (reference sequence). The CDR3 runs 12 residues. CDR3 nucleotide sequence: TGCAGTGCTGCCGACAGGGCTGAAAAACTGTTTTTT. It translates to CSAADRAEKLFF.

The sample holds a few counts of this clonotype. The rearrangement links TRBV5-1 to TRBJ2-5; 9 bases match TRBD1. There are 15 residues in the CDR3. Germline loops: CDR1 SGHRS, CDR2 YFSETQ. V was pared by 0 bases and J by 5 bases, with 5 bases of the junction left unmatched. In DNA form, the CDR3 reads TGCGCCAGCAGCTTGGGGGACAGGGCATGGGAGACCCAGTACTTC. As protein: CASSLGDRAWETQYF. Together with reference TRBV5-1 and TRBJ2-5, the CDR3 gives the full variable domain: KAGVTQTPRYLIKTRGQQVTLSCSPISGHRSVSWYQQTPGQGLQFLFEYFSETQRNKGNFPGRFSGRQFSNSRSEMNVSTLELGDSALYLCASSLGDRAWETQYFGPGTRLLVL.

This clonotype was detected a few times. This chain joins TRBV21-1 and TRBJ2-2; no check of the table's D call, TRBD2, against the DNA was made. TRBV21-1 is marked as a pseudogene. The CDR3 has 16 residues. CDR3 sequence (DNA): TGTGCCAGCAGCAAGACTACGGGACGGGGCACCGGGGAGCTGTTTTTT. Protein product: CASSKTTGRGTGELFF.

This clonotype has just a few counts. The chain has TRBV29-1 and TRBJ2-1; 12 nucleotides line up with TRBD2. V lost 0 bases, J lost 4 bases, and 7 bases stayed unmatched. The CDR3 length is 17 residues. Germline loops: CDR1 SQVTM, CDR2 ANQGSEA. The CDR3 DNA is TGCAGCGTTGAAGAGGGGACTCTAGCGGGAGGGTACAATGAGCAGTTCTTC. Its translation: CSVEEGTLAGGYNEQFF.

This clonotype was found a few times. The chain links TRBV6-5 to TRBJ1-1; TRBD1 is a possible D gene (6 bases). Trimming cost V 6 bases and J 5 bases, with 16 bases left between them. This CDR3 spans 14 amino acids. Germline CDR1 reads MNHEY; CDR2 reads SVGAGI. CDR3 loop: CASSSGRGWTEAFF. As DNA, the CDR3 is TGTGCCAGCAGCTCGGGCAGGGGTTGGACTGAAGCTTTCTTT.

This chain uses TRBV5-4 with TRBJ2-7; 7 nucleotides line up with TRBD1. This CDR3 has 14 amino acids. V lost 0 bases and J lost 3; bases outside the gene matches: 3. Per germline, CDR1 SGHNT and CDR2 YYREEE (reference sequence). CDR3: CASSLDRGYYEQYF. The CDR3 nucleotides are TGTGCCAGCAGCTTGGACAGGGGTTACTACGAGCAGTACTTC.

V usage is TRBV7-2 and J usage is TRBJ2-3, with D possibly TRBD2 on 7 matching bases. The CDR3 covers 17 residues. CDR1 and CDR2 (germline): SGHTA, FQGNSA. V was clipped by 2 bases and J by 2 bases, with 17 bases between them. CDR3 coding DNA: TGTGCCAGCAGCTTAAGTACCGGCGGGGGCCCCACAGATACGCAGTATTTT. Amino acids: CASSLSTGGGPTDTQYF.

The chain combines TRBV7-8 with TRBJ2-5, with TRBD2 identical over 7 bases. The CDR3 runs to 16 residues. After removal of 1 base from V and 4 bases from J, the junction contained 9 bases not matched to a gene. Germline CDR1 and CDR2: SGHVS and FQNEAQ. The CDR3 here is CASSLGTSFPLETQYF. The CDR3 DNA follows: TGTGCCAGCAGCTTAGGGACTAGTTTCCCGCTAGAGACCCAGTACTTC.

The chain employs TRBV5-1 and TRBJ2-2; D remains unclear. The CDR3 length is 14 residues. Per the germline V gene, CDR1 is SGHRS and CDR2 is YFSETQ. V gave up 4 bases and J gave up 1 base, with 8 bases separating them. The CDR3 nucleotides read TGCGCCAGCAGCCCCCCATTGAACACCGGGGAGCTGTTTTTT. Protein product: CASSPPLNTGELFF.

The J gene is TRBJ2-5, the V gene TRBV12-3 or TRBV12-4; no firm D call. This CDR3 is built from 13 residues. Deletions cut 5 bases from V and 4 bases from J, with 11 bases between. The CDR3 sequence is CASSLNRGETQYF. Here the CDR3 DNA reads TGTGCCAGCAGTCTTAACCGAGGAGAGACCCAGTACTTC.

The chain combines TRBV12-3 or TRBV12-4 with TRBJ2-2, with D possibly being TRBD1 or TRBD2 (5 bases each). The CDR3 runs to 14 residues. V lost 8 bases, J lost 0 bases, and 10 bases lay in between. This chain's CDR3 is CASGTFANTGELFF. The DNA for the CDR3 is TGTGCCAGCGGGACCTTCGCGAACACCGGGGAGCTGTTTTTT.

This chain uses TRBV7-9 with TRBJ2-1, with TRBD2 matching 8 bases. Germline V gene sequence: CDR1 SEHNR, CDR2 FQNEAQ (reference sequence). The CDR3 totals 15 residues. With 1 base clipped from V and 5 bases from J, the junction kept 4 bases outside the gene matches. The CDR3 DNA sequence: TGTGCCAGCAGCTTAGTCGCGGGGGGAAACAATGAGCAGTTCTTC. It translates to CASSLVAGGNNEQFF. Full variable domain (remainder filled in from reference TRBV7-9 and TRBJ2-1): DTGVSQNPRHKITKRGQNVTFRCDPISEHNRLYWYRQTLGQGPEFLTYFQNEAQLEKSRLLSDRFSAERPKGSFSTLEIQRTEQGDSAMYLCASSLVAGGNNEQFFGPGTRLTVL.

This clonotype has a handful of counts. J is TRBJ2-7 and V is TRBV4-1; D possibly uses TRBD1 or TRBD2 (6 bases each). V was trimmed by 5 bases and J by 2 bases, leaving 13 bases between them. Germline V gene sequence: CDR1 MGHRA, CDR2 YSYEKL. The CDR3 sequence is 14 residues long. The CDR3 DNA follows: TGCGCCAGCAGCTGGGGGGCTCAGACCTACGAGCAGTACTTC. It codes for CASSWGAQTYEQYF.

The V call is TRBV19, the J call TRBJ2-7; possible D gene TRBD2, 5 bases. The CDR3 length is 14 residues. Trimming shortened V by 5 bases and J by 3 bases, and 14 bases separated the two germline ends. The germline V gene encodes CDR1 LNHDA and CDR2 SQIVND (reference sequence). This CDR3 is CASSWEPGGYEQYF. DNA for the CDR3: TGTGCCAGTAGTTGGGAGCCCGGCGGCTACGAGCAGTACTTC.

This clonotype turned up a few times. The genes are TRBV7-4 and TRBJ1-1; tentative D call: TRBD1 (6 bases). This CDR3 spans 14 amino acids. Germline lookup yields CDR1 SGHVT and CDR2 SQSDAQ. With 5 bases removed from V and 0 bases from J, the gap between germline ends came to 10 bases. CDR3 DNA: TGTGCCAGCAGCCCCCGGGACATGAACACTGAAGCTTTCTTT. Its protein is CASSPRDMNTEAFF.

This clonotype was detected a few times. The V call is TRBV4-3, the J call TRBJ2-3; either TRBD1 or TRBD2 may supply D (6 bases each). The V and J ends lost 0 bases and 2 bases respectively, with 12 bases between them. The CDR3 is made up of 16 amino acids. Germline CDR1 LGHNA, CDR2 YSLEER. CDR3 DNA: TGCGCCAGCAGCCAAGATTCCGGGGGCGTCACAGATACGCAGTATTTT. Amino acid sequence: CASSQDSGGVTDTQYF.

The CDR3 coding sequence is TGCAGCCTAGCTAGCGGGAGGTTCTACAATGAGCAGTTCTTC. This gives the protein CSLASGRFYNEQFF. The gene calls are TRBV29-1 and TRBJ2-1; TRBD2 agrees at 11 bases. Losses at the gene ends were 8 bases for V and 3 bases for J; bases not matched to a gene: 6. CDR1 and CDR2 (germline): SQVTM, ANQGSEA. The CDR3 totals 14 residues.

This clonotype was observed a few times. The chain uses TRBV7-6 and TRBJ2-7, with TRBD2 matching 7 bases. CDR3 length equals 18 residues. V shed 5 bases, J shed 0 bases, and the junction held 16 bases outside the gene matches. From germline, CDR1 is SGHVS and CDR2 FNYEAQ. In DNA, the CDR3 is TGTGCCAGCAGCCCGGTCGGGGCGGGAGCTTTCTCCTCCTACGAGCAGTACTTC. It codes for CASSPVGAGAFSSYEQYF.

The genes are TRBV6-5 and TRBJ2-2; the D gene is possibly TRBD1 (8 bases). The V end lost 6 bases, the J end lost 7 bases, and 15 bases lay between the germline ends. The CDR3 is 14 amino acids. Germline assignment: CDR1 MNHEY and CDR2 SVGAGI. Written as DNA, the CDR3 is TGTGCCAGCAGGCTACAGGGGGGGGACGGGGAGCTGTTTTTT. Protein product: CASRLQGGDGELFF.

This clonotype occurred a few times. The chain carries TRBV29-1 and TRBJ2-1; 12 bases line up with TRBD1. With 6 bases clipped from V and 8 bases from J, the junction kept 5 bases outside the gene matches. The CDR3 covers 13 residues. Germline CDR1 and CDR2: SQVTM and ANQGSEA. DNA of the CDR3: TGCAGCGTCCGAGGGACAGGGGGCGATGAGCAGTTCTTC. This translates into CSVRGTGGDEQFF.

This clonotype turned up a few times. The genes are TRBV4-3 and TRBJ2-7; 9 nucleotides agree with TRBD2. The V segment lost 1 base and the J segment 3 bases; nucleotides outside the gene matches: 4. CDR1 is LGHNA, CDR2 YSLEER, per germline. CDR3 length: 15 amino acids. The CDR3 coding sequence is TGCGCCAGCAGCCAAGGGCGGGAGGGCCGCTACGAGCAGTACTTC. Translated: CASSQGREGRYEQYF.

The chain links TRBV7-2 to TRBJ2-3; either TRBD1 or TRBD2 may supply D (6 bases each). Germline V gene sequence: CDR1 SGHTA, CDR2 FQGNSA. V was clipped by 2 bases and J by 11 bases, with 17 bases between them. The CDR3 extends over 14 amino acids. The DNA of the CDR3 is TGTGCCAGCAGCTTAACTCCTGGGGGCGGGGAGCAGTATTTT. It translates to CASSLTPGGGEQYF.

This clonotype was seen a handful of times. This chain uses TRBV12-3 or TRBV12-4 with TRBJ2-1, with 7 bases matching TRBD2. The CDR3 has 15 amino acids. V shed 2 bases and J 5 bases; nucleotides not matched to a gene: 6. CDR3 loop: CASSLMERGDNEQFF. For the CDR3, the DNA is TGTGCCAGCAGTTTAATGGAGCGGGGAGACAATGAGCAGTTCTTC.

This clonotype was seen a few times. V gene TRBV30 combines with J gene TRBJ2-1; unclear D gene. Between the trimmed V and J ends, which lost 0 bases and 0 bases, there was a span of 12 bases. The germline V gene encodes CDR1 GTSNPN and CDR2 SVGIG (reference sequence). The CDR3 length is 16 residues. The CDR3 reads CAWSVPTQSSYNEQFF. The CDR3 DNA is TGTGCCTGGAGTGTTCCTACCCAGAGCTCCTACAATGAGCAGTTCTTC.

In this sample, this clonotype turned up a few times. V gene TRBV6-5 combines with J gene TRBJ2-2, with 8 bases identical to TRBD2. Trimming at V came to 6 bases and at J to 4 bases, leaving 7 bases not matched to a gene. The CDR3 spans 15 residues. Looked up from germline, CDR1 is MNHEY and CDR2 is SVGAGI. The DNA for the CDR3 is TGTGCCAGCAGGAGCCTAAGCGGGAGCACCGGGGAGCTGTTTTTT. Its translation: CASRSLSGSTGELFF.

The CDR3 DNA follows: TGTGCCAGCAGCTCTAGCGGGAGCGGCCACAATGAGCAGTTCTTC. Residues: CASSSSGSGHNEQFF. V and J are TRBV13 and TRBJ2-1; 10 positions agree with TRBD2. This CDR3 contains 15 residues. CDR1 PRHDT and CDR2 FYEKMQ come from the germline V gene (reference sequence). V gave up 4 bases and J gave up 5 bases; unmatched junction bases: 5.